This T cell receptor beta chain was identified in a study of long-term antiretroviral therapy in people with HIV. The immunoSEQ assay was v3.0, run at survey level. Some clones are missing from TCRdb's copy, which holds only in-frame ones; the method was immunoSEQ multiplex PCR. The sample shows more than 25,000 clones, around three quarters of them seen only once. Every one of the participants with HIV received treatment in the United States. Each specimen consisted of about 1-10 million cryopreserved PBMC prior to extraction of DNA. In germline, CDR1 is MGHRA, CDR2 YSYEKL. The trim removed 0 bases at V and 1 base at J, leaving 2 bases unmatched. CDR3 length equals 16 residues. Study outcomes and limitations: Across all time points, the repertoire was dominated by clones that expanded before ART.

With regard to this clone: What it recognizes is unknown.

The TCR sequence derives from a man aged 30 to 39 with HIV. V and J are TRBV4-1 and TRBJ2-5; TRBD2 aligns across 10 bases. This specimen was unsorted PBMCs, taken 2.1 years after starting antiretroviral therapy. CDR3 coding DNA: TGCGCCAGCAGCCAAGATAAGCGGGGGGGCCAAGAGACCCAGTACTTC. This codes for CASSQDKRGGQETQYF.